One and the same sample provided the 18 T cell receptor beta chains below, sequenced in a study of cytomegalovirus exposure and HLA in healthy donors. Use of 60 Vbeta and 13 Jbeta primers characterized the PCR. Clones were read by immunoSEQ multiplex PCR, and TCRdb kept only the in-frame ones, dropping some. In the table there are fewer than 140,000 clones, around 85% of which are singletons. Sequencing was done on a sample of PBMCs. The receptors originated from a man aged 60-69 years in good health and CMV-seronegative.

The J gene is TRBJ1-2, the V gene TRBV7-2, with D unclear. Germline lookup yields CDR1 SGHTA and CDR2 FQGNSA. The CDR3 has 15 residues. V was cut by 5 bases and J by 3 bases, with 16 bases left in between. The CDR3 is CASSQRRGADYGYTF. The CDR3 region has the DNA TGTGCCAGCAGCCAGCGACGGGGAGCGGACTATGGCTACACCTTC.

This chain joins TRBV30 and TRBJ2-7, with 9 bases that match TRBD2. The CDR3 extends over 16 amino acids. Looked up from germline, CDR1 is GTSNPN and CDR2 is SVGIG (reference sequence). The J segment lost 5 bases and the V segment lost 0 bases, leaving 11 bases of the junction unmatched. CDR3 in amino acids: CAWSVAFAGGLNEQYF. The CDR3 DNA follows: TGTGCCTGGAGTGTGGCGTTTGCGGGGGGGCTCAACGAGCAGTACTTC. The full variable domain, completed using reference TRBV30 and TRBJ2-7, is SQTIHQWPATLVQPVGSPLSLECTVEGTSNPNLYWYRQAAGRGLQLLFYSVGIGQISSEVPQNLSASRPQDRQFILSSKKLLLSDSGFYLCAWSVAFAGGLNEQYFGPGTRLTVT.

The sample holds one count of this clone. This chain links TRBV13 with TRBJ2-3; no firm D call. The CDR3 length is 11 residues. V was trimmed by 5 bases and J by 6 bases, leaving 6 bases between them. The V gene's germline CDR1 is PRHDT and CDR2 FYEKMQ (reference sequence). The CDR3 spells CASSPGDTQYF. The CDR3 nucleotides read TGTGCCAGCAGCCCCGGGGATACGCAGTATTTT.

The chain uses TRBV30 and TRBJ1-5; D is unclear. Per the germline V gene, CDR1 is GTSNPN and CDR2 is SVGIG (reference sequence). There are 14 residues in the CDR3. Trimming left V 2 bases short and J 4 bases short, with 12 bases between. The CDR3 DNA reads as TGTGCCTGGAGTTTAAGGAACAGAAATCAGCCCCAGCATTTT. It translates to CAWSLRNRNQPQHF. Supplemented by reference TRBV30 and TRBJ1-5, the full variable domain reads SQTIHQWPATLVQPVGSPLSLECTVEGTSNPNLYWYRQAAGRGLQLLFYSVGIGQISSEVPQNLSASRPQDRQFILSSKKLLLSDSGFYLCAWSLRNRNQPQHFGDGTRLSIL.

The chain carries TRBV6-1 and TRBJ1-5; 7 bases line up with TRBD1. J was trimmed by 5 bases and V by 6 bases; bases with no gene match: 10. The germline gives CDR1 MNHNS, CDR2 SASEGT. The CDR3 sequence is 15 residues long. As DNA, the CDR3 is TGTGCCAGCAGGTCTACACAGGGGTCTTATCAGCCCCAGCATTTT. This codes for CASRSTQGSYQPQHF.

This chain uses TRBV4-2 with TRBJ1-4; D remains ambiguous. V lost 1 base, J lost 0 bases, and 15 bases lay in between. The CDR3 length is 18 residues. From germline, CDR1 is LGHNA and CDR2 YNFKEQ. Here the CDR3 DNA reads TGTGCCAGCAGCCAAGGTAGTGGAGTCGGTGCAACTAATGAAAAACTGTTTTTT. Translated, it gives CASSQGSGVGATNEKLFF.

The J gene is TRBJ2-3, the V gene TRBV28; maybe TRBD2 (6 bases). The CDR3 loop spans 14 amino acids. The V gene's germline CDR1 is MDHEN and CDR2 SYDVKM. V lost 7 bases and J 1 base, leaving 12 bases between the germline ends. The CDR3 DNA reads TGTGCCAGCACTCGTATAGCGGGCACAGATACGCAGTATTTT. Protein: CASTRIAGTDTQYF.

This chain's CDR3 is CASSPPGPVTYEQFF. CDR3 in DNA: TGTGCCAGCTCACCACCGGGCCCCGTAACGTACGAGCAGTTCTTC. The chain recombines TRBV18 with TRBJ2-1; no clear D. There are 15 residues in the CDR3. Germline values: CDR1 KGHSH, CDR2 LQKENI. The ends were cut back, 0 bases at V and 10 bases at J, with 16 bases in the middle. Variable domain in full (rest from reference TRBV18 and TRBJ2-1): NAGVMQNPRHLVRRRGQEARLRCSPMKGHSHVYWYRQLPEEGLKFMVYLQKENIIDESGMPKERFSAEFPKEGPSILRIQQVVRGDSAAYFCASSPPGPVTYEQFFGPGTRLTVL.

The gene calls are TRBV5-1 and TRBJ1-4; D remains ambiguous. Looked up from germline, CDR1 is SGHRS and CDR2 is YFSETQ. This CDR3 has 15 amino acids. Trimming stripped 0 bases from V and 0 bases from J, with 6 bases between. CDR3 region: CASSLATATNEKLFF. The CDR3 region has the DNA TGCGCCAGCAGCTTGGCAACTGCAACTAATGAAAAACTGTTTTTT.

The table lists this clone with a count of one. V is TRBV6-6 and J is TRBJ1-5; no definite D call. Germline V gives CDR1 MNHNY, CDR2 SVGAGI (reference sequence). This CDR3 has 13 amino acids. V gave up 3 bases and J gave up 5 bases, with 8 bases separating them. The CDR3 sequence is CASSYRRDQPQHF. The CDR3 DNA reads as TGTGCCAGCAGTTATAGGAGAGATCAGCCCCAGCATTTT.

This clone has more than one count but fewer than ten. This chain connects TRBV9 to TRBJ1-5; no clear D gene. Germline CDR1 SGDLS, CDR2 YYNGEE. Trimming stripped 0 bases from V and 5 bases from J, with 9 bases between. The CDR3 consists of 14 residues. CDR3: CASSVGWEDQPQHF. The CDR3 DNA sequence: TGTGCCAGCAGCGTAGGCTGGGAGGATCAGCCCCAGCATTTT.

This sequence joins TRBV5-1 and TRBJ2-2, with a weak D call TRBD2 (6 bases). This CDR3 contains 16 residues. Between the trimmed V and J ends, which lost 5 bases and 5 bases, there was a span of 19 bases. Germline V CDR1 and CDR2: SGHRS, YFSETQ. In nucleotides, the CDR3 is TGCGCCAGCAGTCGAGACACTAGCTCGAGTACCGGGGAGCTGTTTTTT. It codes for CASSRDTSSSTGELFF.

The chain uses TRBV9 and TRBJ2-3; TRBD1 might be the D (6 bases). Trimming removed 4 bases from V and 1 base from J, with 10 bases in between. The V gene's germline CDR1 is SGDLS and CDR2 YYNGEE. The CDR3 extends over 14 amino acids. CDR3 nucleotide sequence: TGTGCCAGCAGCTCTAGGACAGGCACAGATACGCAGTATTTT. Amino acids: CASSSRTGTDTQYF.

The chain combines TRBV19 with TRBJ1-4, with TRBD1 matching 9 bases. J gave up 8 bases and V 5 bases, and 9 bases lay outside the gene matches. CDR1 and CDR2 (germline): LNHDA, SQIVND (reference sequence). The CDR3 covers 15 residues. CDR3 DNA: TGTGCCAGTAGTGGGCGACAGGGGGAATTGGAAAAACTGTTTTTT. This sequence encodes CASSGRQGELEKLFF.

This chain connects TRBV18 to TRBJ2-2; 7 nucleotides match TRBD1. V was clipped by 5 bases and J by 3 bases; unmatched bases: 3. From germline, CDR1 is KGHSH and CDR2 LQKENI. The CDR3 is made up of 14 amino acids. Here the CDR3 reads CASSLQGYTGELFF. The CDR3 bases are TGTGCCAGCTCATTACAGGGGTACACCGGGGAGCTGTTTTTT.

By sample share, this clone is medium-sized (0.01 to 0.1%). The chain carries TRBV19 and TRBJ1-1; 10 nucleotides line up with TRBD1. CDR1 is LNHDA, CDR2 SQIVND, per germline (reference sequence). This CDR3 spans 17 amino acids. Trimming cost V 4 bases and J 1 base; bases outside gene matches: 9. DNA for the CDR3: TGTGCCAGTAGTAGGGACAGGGGTGTTTATGGGAACACTGAAGCTTTCTTT. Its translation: CASSRDRGVYGNTEAFF. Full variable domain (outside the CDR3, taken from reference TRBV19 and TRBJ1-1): DGGITQSPKYLFRKEGQNVTLSCEQNLNHDAMYWYRQDPGQGLRLIYYSQIVNDFQKGDIAEGYSVSREKKESFPLTVTSAQKNPTAFYLCASSRDRGVYGNTEAFFGQGTRLTVV.

This CDR3 is CASSRDRVYGYTF. In DNA form, the CDR3 reads TGTGCCAGCAGTAGGGACAGGGTCTATGGCTACACCTTC. The chain couples TRBV6-5 to TRBJ1-2; 9 positions agree with TRBD1. Germline CDR1 and CDR2: MNHEY and SVGAGI. With V trimmed by 5 bases and J by 4 bases, 2 bases remained unmatched. There are 13 residues in the CDR3.

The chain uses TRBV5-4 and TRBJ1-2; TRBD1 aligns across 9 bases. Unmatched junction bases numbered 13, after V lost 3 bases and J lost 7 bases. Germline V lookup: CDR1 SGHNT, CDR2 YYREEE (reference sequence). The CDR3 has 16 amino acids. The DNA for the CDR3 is TGTGCCAGCAGCTCCGGCCGGGACAGGGTCTTCGGTGGCTACACCTTC. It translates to CASSSGRDRVFGGYTF.